This entry is about one TCR beta chain. The target antigen is unknown. The V gene's germline CDR1 is MGHDK and CDR2 SYGVNS. V lost 5 bases, J lost 7 bases, and 12 bases lay in between. The CDR3 is 13 amino acids. The sample originates from a study of beta chain features in type 1 diabetes. Points from the study as a whole: Among patients with Type 1 diabetes, TCRB CDR3s were moderately but significantly shorter in every one of the four CD4+ subsets.

cDNA synthesis used the whole RNA isolate, giving expressed TCRB sequences. Approximately 3.6 million reads, on average, came from each naive, central memory and regulatory T cell sample. This table comes from immunoSEQ multiplex PCR, and its TCRdb copy is limited to in-frame clones, with some not included. Counted here are about 150,000 clones, roughly 10% occurring once; the ten biggest clones make up roughly 0.7%. The V call is TRBV25-1, the J call TRBJ1-5; D remains ambiguous. The receptor was isolated from a woman aged 30 to 39 with type 1 diabetes. Material for sequencing was central memory CD4+ T cells from blood. The CDR3 DNA is TGTGCCAGCAGTCTGTCACAGAACCAGCCCCAGCATTTT. Translating it yields CASSLSQNQPQHF.